The clone carrying this T cell receptor beta chain was counted between two and nine times. Its antigen is unidentified. It was with a sample-barcoded 5' primer and a J-beta primer mix that a second PCR of roughly 7 to 12 cycles was run. TCRdb passed the 5' RACE reads through MiXCR, listing each CDR3 protein once. Found here are just under 750,000 distinct CDR3 sequences, 22% of them singletons; the top ten hold around a fifth. The study isolated at least 6 million PBMCs from each sample. These data originate in a study of blood T cells in healthy people across ages. General observations from the study: In older individuals, TCR beta diversity per million T cells was lower, falling roughly linearly with age.

This receptor was identified in a man aged 70-80 years in good health. Sequences were obtained from blood.

The CDR3 bases are TGCGCCAGCAGCTTTAGCGGGGGACCTACAATGGGGCAGTTCTTC. This codes for CASSFSGGPTMGQFF. This chain connects TRBV5-1 to TRBJ2-1; 9 nucleotides match TRBD2. Germline V gives CDR1 SGHRS, CDR2 YFSETQ. The CDR3 has 15 amino acids. V lost 2 bases to trimming and J lost 12 bases; unmatched junction nucleotides: 12.